This TCR beta chain was documented in a study of identical twins. Study findings and constraints: The same donors were not followed; conclusions instead depended on cross-sectional statistical analysis.

This clonotype occurred a few times. Its matching antigen is unknown. A template switching step contributed a universal primer site, while unique molecular identifiers were present in the cDNA. Using its own MiXCR run on the 5' RACE reads, TCRdb lists one record per CDR3 protein. Here the sample spans about 210,000 distinct CDR3 sequences, over 8% being singletons. Source material: memory (CD45RO+) T cells sorted from blood. This TCR derives from a young woman in good health.

The CDR3 region is CASSTLRSDTDTQYF. The DNA for the CDR3 is TGTGCCAGCAGTACACTGCGGTCTGACACAGATACGCAGTATTTT. The chain recombines TRBV6-2 or TRBV6-3 with TRBJ2-3; D gene uncertain. The CDR3 totals 15 residues. V was pared by 5 bases and J by 2 bases, with 14 bases between. From germline, CDR1 is MNHEY and CDR2 SVGEGT.